The sequence of this T cell receptor beta chain was determined in a study of T cell responses to AZD1222 COVID-19 vaccine. Study results and caveats: Among the donors, most were white British and more were female, and clonal diversity was possibly underestimated.

Second doses that came at about 4 or about 12 weeks were put together. Only in-frame clones appear in the TCRdb table, and some are missing; sequencing was by immunoSEQ multiplex PCR. The sample shows 120,000 to 150,000 clones, 86% of them seen only once. In the case of this clone: Its antigen is not identified.

Germline CDR1 and CDR2: LGHDT and YNNKEL (reference sequence). This CDR3 comprises 17 residues. The trim removed 5 bases at V and 8 bases at J, leaving 17 bases unmatched. This clonotype originated in an adult who received the AZD1222 COVID-19 vaccine. The V call is TRBV3-1 (or the pseudogene TRBV3-2), the J call TRBJ2-1, with 8 bases fitting TRBD2. The input for sequencing was peripheral blood, taken 28 days after the second AZD1222 dose. CDR3 bases: TGTGCCAGCAGCGCAACCGGGACTAGGTCCCGTTACGATGAGCAGTTCTTC. Translating it yields CASSATGTRSRYDEQFF.